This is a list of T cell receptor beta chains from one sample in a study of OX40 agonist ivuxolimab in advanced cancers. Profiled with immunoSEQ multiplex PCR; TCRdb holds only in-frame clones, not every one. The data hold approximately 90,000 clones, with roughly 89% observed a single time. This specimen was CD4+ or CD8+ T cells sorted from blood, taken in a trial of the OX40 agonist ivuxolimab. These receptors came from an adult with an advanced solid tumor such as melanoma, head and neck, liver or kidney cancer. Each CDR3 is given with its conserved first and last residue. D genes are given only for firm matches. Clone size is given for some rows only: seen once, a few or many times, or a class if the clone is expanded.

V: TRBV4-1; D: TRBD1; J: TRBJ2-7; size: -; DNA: TGCGCCAGCAGCGCCGGGACAGGGCCCTACGAGCAGTACTTC; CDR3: CASSAGTGPYEQYF
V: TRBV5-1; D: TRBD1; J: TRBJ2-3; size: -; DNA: TGCGCCAGCAGCAAACGGCTGGACAGGGGCACAGATACGCAGTATTTT; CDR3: CASSKRLDRGTDTQYF
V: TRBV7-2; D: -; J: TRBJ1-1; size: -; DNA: TGTGCCAGCGGATTCGTGGAGGACACTGAAGCTTTCTTT; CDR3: CASGFVEDTEAFF
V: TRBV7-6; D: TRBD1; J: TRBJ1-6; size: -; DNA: TGTGCCAGCAGCTTAAGACAGGGGGCGAGCTCCTATAATTCACCCCTCCACTTT; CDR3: CASSLRQGASSYNSPLHF
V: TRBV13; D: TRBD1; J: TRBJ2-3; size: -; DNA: TGTGCCAGCAGCTATCGCCGGGACAGGGTCACAGATACGCAGTATTTT; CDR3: CASSYRRDRVTDTQYF
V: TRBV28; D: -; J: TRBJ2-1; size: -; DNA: TGTGCCAGCAGGCTCGGAGCCCTCTCCTACAATGAGCAGTTCTTC; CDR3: CASRLGALSYNEQFF
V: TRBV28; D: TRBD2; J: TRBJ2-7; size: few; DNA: TGTGCCAGCAGCTTAACACAGGGACTAGCGGTGTCGTGGCAGTACTTC; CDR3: CASSLTQGLAVSWQYF
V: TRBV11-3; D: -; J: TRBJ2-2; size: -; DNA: TGTGCCAGCAGCCCAGGGTCCGGGACGGGCACCGGGGAGCTGTTTTTT; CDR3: CASSPGSGTGTGELFF
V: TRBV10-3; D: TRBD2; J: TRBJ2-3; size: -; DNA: TGTGCCATCAGTCCGGGAGGTAACCGAGCAGATACGCAGTATTTT; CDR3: CAISPGGNRADTQYF
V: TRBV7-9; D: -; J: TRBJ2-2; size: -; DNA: TGTGCCAGCAGCTTAGCCTTCACCGGGGAGCTGTTTTTT; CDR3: CASSLAFTGELFF
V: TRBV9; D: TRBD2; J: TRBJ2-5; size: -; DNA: TGTGCCAGCAGCGTAGATAGCGGGGGGTACCAAGAGACCCAGTACTTC; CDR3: CASSVDSGGYQETQYF
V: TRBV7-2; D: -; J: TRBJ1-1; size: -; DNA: TGTGCCAGCAGGTGGGGACCGAACACTGAAGCTTTCTTT; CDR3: CASRWGPNTEAFF
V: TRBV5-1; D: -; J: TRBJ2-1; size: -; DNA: TGCGCCAGCAGCTTGGGGGGGTTCTCCTACAATGAGCAGTTCTTC; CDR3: CASSLGGFSYNEQFF
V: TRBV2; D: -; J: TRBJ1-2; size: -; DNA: TGTGCCAGCAGTACCGCCCTAGGAAACTATGGCTACACCTTC; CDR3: CASSTALGNYGYTF
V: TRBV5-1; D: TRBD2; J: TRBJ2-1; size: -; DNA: TGCGCCAGCAGCCCGACTAGCGGGTTCGATGAGCAGTTCTTC; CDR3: CASSPTSGFDEQFF
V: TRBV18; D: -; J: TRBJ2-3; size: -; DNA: TGTGCCAGCTCACCACCAAGTGACTCTAGCACAGATACGCAGTATTTT; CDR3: CASSPPSDSSTDTQYF
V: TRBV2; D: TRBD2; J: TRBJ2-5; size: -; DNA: TGTGCCAGCAGTGAGACTAGCGCAGAGACCCAGTACTTC; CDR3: CASSETSAETQYF
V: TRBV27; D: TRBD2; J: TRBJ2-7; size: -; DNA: TGTGCCAGCAGCCAGACTAGCGGGAGTGGCGAGCAGTACTTC; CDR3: CASSQTSGSGEQYF
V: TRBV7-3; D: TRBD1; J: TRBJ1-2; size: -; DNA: TGTGCCAGCAGCCAACTGACAGGGACTAACTATGGCTACACCTTC; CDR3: CASSQLTGTNYGYTF
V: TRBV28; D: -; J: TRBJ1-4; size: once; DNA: TGTGCCAGCAGTTTCCAAGGGGGAATCGGTGAAAAACTGTTTTTT; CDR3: CASSFQGGIGEKLFF
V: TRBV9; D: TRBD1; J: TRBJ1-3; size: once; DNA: TGTGCCAGCAGCGCACAGGGGGCGCGAACTGGAAACACCATATATTTT; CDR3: CASSAQGARTGNTIYF
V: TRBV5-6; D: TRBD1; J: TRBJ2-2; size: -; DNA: TGTGCCAGCAGCTTGGCTGCGGACAGGGACACCGGGGAGCTGTTTTTT; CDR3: CASSLAADRDTGELFF
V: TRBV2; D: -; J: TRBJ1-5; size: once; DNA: TGTGCCAGCACAGGAGAGAACAATCAGCCCCAGCATTTT; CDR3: CASTGENNQPQHF
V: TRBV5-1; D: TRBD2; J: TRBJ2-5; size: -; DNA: TGCGCCAGCAGCCCCCCCAGCGGGGGCCGAGAGACCCAGTACTTC; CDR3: CASSPPSGGRETQYF
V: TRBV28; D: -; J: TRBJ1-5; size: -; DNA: TGTGCCAGCAGTTTACCGGGGGGCGTCCCCAGGCAGCCCCAGCATTTT; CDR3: CASSLPGGVPRQPQHF